The sequence of this T cell receptor (beta chain) was determined in a study of cytomegalovirus exposure and HLA in healthy donors. Background on the study: Unique TCRs from HLA-typed donors, 65 million to 85 million of them, were held in an early data release. Study-wide points: There were some public TCRs occurring in many donors, but most TCR sequences were rare.

Turning to this clone: Its antigen remains unknown.

PCR amplification relied on 60 Vbeta primers (plus 13 Jbeta primers). Assay used: immunoSEQ multiplex PCR; TCRdb lists only in-frame clones, some missing. The table lists roughly 200,000 clones, about 9.4% of them singletons. This sequence was found in a woman aged 25 to 39 in good health and CMV-seropositive. Material for sequencing was PBMCs.

The CDR3, as DNA: TGTGCCAGCAGCGTAGCCGACTCAGATACGCAGTATTTT. Its protein is CASSVADSDTQYF. The gene calls are TRBV9 and TRBJ2-3; unclear D gene. Trimming left V 0 bases short and J 4 bases short, with 6 bases between. Looked up from germline, CDR1 is SGDLS and CDR2 is YYNGEE. This CDR3 is 13 amino acids long.